This T cell receptor beta chain was obtained from a study of OX40 agonist ivuxolimab in advanced cancers. Profiled with immunoSEQ multiplex PCR; TCRdb holds only in-frame clones, not every one. Of some 90,000 clones listed, more than 70% are singletons. The CDR3 is made up of 14 amino acids. The specimen was CD4+ or CD8+ T cells sorted from blood, collected in a trial of the OX40 agonist ivuxolimab. The chain has TRBV21-1 and TRBJ2-7; the tabulated D call, TRBD1, remains unverified against the DNA. TRBV21-1 is recorded as a pseudogene. The clonotype was recovered from an adult with an advanced solid tumor such as melanoma, head and neck, liver or kidney cancer. The CDR3 loop reads CASSRTGHSYEQYF. DNA for the CDR3: TGTGCCAGCAGCAGGACAGGGCACTCCTACGAGCAGTACTTC.